The following is a T cell receptor beta chain sequence with its context. Its antigen is still unknown. Germline V gene lookup returns CDR1 LGHDT and CDR2 YNNKEL (reference sequence). The CDR3 length is 15 residues. V was pared by 2 bases and J by 5 bases, with 3 bases of the junction left unmatched. The data are from a study of T cell responses to AZD1222 COVID-19 vaccine. Study-level points and caveats: Among the donors, most were white British and more were female, and clonal diversity was possibly underestimated. The breadth and depth of Spike-specific TCRs increased once two AZD1222 doses had been given. The reported proportion of spike-specific TCRs targeting unmutated variant regions was nearly half.

The assay was immunoSEQ multiplex PCR, and TCRdb's table has in-frame clones only and misses some. The sample comprises over 150,000 clones, about nine tenths of which are singletons, and roughly 2.8% rests with the top ten. The receptor comes from an adult in good health. V and J are TRBV3-1 (or the pseudogene TRBV3-2) and TRBJ2-5; 12 bases are shared with TRBD2. Specimen: peripheral blood, collected on day 0 of AZD1222 vaccination. The chain's CDR3 is CASSQYLAGGETQYF. In DNA, the CDR3 is TGTGCCAGCAGCCAATATCTAGCGGGAGGGGAGACCCAGTACTTC.